The entry below gives a single TCR beta chain sequence along with its context. Its specificity is unknown. These data originate in a study of OX40 agonist ivuxolimab in advanced cancers. Study-wide background: Of mixed ages from about 20 to 85 and averaging roughly 60 years, the group was roughly 85% male. General observations from the study: The average count of expanded clones was higher among CD8+ T cells than among CD4+. The expanded peripheral T cells' antigen specificity was not determined.

Germline CDR1 SGDLS, CDR2 YYNGEE. V gave up 0 bases and J gave up 9 bases, with 4 bases separating them. The CDR3 extends over 12 amino acids. Produced via immunoSEQ multiplex PCR; TCRdb's table is partial and in-frame only. Counted here are around 67,000 clones, 87% occurring once; the ten biggest clones make up 1.3%. The J gene is TRBJ1-6, the V gene TRBV9; D is uncertain. The input for sequencing was CD4+ or CD8+ T cells sorted from blood, taken in a trial of the OX40 agonist ivuxolimab. This clonotype was obtained from an adult with an advanced solid tumor such as melanoma, head and neck, liver or kidney cancer. The CDR3 DNA reads TGTGCCAGCAGCGTAGCTGGTTCACCCCTCCACTTT. This codes for CASSVAGSPLHF.